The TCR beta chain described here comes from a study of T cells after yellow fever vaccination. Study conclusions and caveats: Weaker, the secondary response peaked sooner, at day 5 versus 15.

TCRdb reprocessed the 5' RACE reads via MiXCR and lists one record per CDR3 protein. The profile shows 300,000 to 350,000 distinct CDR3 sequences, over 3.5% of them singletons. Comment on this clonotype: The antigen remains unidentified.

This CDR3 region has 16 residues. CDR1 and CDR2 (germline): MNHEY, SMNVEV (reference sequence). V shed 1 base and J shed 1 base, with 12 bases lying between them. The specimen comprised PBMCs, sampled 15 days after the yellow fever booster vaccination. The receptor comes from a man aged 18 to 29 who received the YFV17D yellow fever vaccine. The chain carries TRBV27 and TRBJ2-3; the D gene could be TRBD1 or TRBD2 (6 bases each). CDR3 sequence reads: CASSLWGARGTDTQYF. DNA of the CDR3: TGTGCCAGCAGTTTATGGGGGGCCCGAGGCACAGATACGCAGTATTTT.